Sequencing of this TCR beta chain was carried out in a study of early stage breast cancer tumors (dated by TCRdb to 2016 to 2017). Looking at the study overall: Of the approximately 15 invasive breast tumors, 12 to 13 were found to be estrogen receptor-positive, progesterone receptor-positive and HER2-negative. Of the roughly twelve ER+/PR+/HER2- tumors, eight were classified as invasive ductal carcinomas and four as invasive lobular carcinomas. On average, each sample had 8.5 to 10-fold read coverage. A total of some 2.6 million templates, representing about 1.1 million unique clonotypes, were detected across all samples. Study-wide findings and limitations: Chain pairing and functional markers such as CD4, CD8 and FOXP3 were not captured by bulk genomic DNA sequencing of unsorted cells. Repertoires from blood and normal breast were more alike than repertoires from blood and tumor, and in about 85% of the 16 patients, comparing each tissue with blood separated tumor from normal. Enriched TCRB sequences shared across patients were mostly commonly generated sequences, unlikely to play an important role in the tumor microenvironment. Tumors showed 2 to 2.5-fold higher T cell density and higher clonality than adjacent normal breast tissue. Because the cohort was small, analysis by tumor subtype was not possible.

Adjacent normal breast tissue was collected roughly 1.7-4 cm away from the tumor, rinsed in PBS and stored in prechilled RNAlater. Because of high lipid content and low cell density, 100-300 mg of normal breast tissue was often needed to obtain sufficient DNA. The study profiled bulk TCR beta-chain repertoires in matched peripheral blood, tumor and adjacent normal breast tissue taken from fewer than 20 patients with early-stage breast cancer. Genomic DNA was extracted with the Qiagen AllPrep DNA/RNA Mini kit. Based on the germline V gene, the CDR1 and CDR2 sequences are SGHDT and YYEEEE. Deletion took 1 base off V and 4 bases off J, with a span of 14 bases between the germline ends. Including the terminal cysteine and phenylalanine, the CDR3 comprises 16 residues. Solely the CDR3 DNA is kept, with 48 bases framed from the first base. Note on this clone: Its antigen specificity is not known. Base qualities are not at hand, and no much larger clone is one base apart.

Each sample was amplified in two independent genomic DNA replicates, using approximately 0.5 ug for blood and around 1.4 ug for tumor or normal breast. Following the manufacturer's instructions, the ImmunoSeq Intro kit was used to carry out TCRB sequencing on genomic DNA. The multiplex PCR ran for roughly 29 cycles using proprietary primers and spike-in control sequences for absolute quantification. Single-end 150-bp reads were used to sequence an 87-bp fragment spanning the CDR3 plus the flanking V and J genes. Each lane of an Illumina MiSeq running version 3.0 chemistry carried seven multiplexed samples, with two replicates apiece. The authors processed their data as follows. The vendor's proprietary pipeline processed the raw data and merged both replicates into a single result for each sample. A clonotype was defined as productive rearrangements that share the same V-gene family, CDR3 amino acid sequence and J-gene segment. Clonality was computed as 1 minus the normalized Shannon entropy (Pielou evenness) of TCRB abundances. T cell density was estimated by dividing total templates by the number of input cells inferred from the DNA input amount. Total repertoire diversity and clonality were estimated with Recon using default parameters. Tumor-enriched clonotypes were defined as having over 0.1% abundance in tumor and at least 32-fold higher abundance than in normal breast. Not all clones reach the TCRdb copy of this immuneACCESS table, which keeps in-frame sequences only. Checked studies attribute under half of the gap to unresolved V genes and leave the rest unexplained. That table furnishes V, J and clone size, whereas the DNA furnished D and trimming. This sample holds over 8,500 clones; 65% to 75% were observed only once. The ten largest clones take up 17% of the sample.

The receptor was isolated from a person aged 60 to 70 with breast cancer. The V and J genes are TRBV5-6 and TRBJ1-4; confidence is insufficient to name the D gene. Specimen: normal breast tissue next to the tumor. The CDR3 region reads CASSLSLAGLNEKLFF. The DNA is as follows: TGTGCCAGCAGCTTGTCCCTGGCAGGTCTTAATGAAAAACTGTTTTTT.